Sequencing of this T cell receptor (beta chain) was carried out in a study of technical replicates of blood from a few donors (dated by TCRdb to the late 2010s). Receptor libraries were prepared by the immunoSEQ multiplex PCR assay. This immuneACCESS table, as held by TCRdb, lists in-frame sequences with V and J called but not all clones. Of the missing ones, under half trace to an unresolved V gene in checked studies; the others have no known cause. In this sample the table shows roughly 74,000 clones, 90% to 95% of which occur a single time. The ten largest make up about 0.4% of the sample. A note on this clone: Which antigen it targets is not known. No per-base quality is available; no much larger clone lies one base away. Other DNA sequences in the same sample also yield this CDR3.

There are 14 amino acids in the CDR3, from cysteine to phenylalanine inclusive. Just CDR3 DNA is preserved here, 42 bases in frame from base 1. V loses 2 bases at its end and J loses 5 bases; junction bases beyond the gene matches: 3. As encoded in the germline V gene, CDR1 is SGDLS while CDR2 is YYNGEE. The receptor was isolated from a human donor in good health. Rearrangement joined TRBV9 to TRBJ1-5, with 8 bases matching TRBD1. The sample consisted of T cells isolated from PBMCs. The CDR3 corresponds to CASSVGTGDQPQHF. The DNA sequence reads TGTGCCAGCAGCGTCGGGACAGGAGATCAGCCCCAGCATTTT. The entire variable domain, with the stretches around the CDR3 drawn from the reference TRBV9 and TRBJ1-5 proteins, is DSGVTQTPKHLITATGQRVTLRCSPRSGDLSVYWYQQSLDQGLQFLIQYYNGEERAKGNILERFSAQQFPDLHSELNLSSLELGDSALYFCASSVGTGDQPQHFGDGTRLSIL.